The 23 T cell receptor beta chains in this list originate from one sample, sequenced in a study of cytomegalovirus exposure and HLA in healthy donors. The primer mix had 60 Vbeta and 13 Jbeta primers. Using immunoSEQ multiplex PCR, the repertoire was profiled, and TCRdb retains in-frame clones only, with some absent. The table lists more than 150,000 clones, around 77% of them singletons, with less than 2% in the top ten. Source material: PBMCs. All receptors derive from a woman aged 30 to 39 in good health and CMV-seronegative.

This clone was recorded a few times. The V call is TRBV2, the J call TRBJ2-6; D possibly corresponds to TRBD1 (5 bases). This CDR3 region has 17 residues. Germline V gives CDR1 SNHLY, CDR2 FYNNEI. Trimming left V 4 bases short and J 0 bases short, with 13 bases between. The CDR3 sequence is CASSVRQSFSGANVLTF. DNA for the CDR3: TGTGCCAGCAGTGTTAGACAGTCTTTCTCTGGGGCCAACGTCCTGACTTTC.

This clone came up a few times. The chain links TRBV5-1 to TRBJ1-2; tentative D call: TRBD1 (5 bases). Germline assignment: CDR1 SGHRS and CDR2 YFSETQ. The CDR3 runs to 14 residues. Trimming removed 1 base at V and 4 bases at J, with 11 bases between. CDR3 sequence reads: CASSLLDTSYGYTF. The CDR3 nucleotides are TGCGCCAGCAGCTTGCTGGACACTTCCTATGGCTACACCTTC. Drawing the rest from reference TRBV5-1 and TRBJ1-2, the complete variable domain is KAGVTQTPRYLIKTRGQQVTLSCSPISGHRSVSWYQQTPGQGLQFLFEYFSETQRNKGNFPGRFSGRQFSNSRSEMNVSTLELGDSALYLCASSLLDTSYGYTFGSGTRLTVV.

This clone was detected only a few times. The chain links TRBV6-6 to TRBJ2-1, with D uncertain. The V and J ends lost 0 bases and 9 bases respectively, with 12 bases between them. The CDR3 extends over 14 amino acids. Looked up from germline, CDR1 is MNHNY and CDR2 is SVGAGI (reference sequence). The CDR3 bases are TGTGCCAGCAGTTACTCCCCGATTGGGCCTGAGCAGTTCTTC. It yields the protein CASSYSPIGPEQFF.

This chain uses TRBV1 with TRBJ1-2; the table gives TRBD1 as D, unverified against the DNA. TRBV1 represents a pseudogene. This CDR3 contains 16 residues. The DNA for the CDR3 is TGCACCAGCAGCCCCGAGAGACAGCCCCCCTCGTATGGCTACACCTTC. Amino acids: CTSSPERQPPSYGYTF.

V and J are TRBV7-2 and TRBJ1-1; TRBD1 matches at 10 bases. The CDR3 sequence is 19 residues long. V shed 3 bases and J 1 base; nucleotides not matched to a gene: 14. Germline values: CDR1 SGHTA, CDR2 FQGNSA. The CDR3 is CASSLDRDRGVIGNTEAFF. CDR3 nucleotide sequence: TGTGCCAGCAGCTTGGACCGGGACAGGGGCGTTATAGGGAACACTGAAGCTTTCTTT.

The chain couples TRBV19 to TRBJ1-1, with D unclear. The CDR3 sequence is 14 residues long. Germline CDR1 is LNHDA and CDR2 is SQIVND (reference sequence). V was clipped by 7 bases and J by 2 bases, with 14 bases between them. CDR3 amino acids: CASTLRFFNTEAFF. The CDR3 DNA is TGTGCCAGTACCTTGCGTTTTTTCAACACTGAAGCTTTCTTT.

The chain employs TRBV7-9 and TRBJ2-1, with 9 bases aligning to TRBD1. Trimming at V came to 5 bases and at J to 7 bases, leaving 6 bases not matched to a gene. Germline CDR1 and CDR2: SEHNR and FQNEAQ (reference sequence). This CDR3 has 14 residues. CDR3 DNA sequence: TGTGCCAGCAGCCTTGGACAGGGGATGAATGAGCAGTTCTTC. It specifies CASSLGQGMNEQFF.

This clone occurred once. The chain is built from TRBV18 and TRBJ2-1, with TRBD1 identical over 9 bases. Trimming removed 3 bases from V and 12 bases from J; junction bases left unmatched: 6. Per the germline V gene, CDR1 is KGHSH and CDR2 is LQKENI. The CDR3 loop spans 13 amino acids. The DNA of the CDR3 is TGTGCCAGCTCACCCGGACAGGGGAGGCTGCAGTTCTTC. Its protein product is CASSPGQGRLQFF.

The V gene is TRBV29-1, the J gene TRBJ2-1, with 7 bases matching TRBD1. V lost 8 bases and J lost 0; bases outside the gene matches: 10. Germline V gene lookup returns CDR1 SQVTM and CDR2 ANQGSEA. This CDR3 is built from 15 residues. The CDR3 coding sequence is TGCAGCTATCGAGGGACAGCTACCTCCTACAATGAGCAGTTCTTC. As protein: CSYRGTATSYNEQFF.

The rearrangement joins TRBV2 to TRBJ2-7; D might be TRBD1 (5 bases). Germline V gene data show CDR1 as SNHLY and CDR2 as FYNNEI. Trimming left V 7 bases short and J 3 bases short, with 10 bases between. This CDR3 spans 12 amino acids. CDR3: CASNQGDYEQYF. The CDR3 DNA sequence: TGTGCCAGCAATCAGGGCGACTACGAGCAGTACTTC.

The chain joins TRBV6-5 to TRBJ2-6; D remains ambiguous. The CDR3 totals 15 residues. V lost 4 bases and J 1 base, leaving 8 bases between the germline ends. CDR1 is MNHEY, CDR2 SVGAGI, per germline. The CDR3 region is CASSSPLSGANVLTF. Written as DNA, the CDR3 is TGTGCCAGCAGTTCCCCTTTATCTGGGGCCAACGTCCTGACTTTC.

The chain couples TRBV19 to TRBJ1-2; D gene unclear. This CDR3 has 13 residues. Germline loops: CDR1 LNHDA, CDR2 SQIVND (reference sequence). Trimming took 6 bases from V and 0 from J, leaving 8 bases between them. The CDR3 loop reads CASSLEANYGYTF. CDR3 coding DNA: TGTGCCAGTAGCTTAGAGGCTAACTATGGCTACACCTTC.

The chain employs TRBV27 and TRBJ1-6; 10 nucleotides line up with TRBD1. J lost 5 bases, V lost 1 base, and 8 bases had no gene match. The CDR3 contains 18 residues. From germline, CDR1 is MNHEY and CDR2 SMNVEV (reference sequence). CDR3 sequence: CASSLLPGDRGDNSPLHF. CDR3 DNA sequence: TGTGCCAGCAGTTTATTGCCCGGGGACAGGGGTGATAATTCACCCCTCCACTTT.

The chain uses TRBV30 and TRBJ1-6, with no clear D. Germline V lookup: CDR1 GTSNPN, CDR2 SVGIG (reference sequence). V was trimmed by 4 bases and J by 10 bases, leaving 8 bases between them. The CDR3 totals 11 residues. CDR3: CAWTRESPLHF. The CDR3 DNA reads as TGTGCCTGGACGAGGGAATCACCCCTCCACTTT. The whole variable domain, remainder taken from reference TRBV30 and TRBJ1-6, is SQTIHQWPATLVQPVGSPLSLECTVEGTSNPNLYWYRQAAGRGLQLLFYSVGIGQISSEVPQNLSASRPQDRQFILSSKKLLLSDSGFYLCAWTRESPLHFGNGTRLTVT.

The chain uses TRBV5-1 and TRBJ1-1; a possible D gene is TRBD1 (5 bases). V lost 1 base, J lost 0 bases, and 10 bases lay in between. Germline loops: CDR1 SGHRS, CDR2 YFSETQ. CDR3 length: 15 residues. CDR3 sequence (DNA): TGCGCCAGCAGCTTGCTTGGGGGGATGAACACTGAAGCTTTCTTT. Its protein is CASSLLGGMNTEAFF. Filled out from reference TRBV5-1 and TRBJ1-1, the complete variable domain reads KAGVTQTPRYLIKTRGQQVTLSCSPISGHRSVSWYQQTPGQGLQFLFEYFSETQRNKGNFPGRFSGRQFSNSRSEMNVSTLELGDSALYLCASSLLGGMNTEAFFGQGTRLTVV.

This clone showed up just once. This chain joins TRBV2 and TRBJ1-5; the D is unclear. The CDR3 extends over 13 amino acids. Trimming shortened V by 6 bases and J by 3 bases, and 9 bases separated the two germline ends. Germline CDR1 SNHLY, CDR2 FYNNEI. The chain's CDR3 is CASSGGNNQPQHF. The CDR3 region has the DNA TGTGCCAGCAGCGGCGGGAACAATCAGCCCCAGCATTTT.

The chain is built from TRBV15 and TRBJ2-7; D not resolved. Trimming pared 0 bases from V and 0 bases from J, leaving 3 bases between. Per germline, CDR1 LNHNV and CDR2 YYDKDF (reference sequence). This CDR3 has 13 amino acids. The CDR3 region is CATSREASYEQYF. As DNA, the CDR3 is TGTGCCACCAGCAGAGAGGCCTCCTACGAGCAGTACTTC.

This chain connects TRBV6-1 to TRBJ2-7, with 9 bases that match TRBD1. V lost 6 bases, J lost 6 bases, and 9 bases stayed unmatched. The V gene's germline CDR1 is MNHNS and CDR2 SASEGT. The CDR3 runs 14 residues. In DNA form, the CDR3 reads TGTGCCAGCAGAACCGACAGGGGGTTCAGCGAGCAGTACTTC. This encodes CASRTDRGFSEQYF.

CDR3 in amino acids: CASSQAPGTRGGETQYF. The DNA of the CDR3 is TGTGCCAGCAGCCAAGCCCCCGGGACTAGGGGCGGAGAGACCCAGTACTTC. The chain couples TRBV4-2 to TRBJ2-5, with 8 bases aligning to TRBD2. The CDR3 spans 17 residues. Germline V lookup: CDR1 LGHNA, CDR2 YNFKEQ. Trimming cost V 1 base and J 4 bases; bases outside gene matches: 11.

This rearrangement joins TRBV6-5 to TRBJ2-7; TRBD2 might be the D (5 bases). Trimming removed 2 bases from V and 2 bases from J, with 16 bases in between. The CDR3 consists of 16 residues. Germline CDR1 and CDR2: MNHEY and SVGAGI. CDR3 coding DNA: TGTGCCAGCAGTTACATAACTAGAAGTTCGGCCTACGAGCAGTACTTC. Translated: CASSYITRSSAYEQYF.

The chain links TRBV5-6 to TRBJ2-2; 8 nucleotides agree with TRBD2. J was trimmed by 4 bases and V by 4 bases; bases with no gene match: 0. Germline assignment: CDR1 SGHDT and CDR2 YYEEEE. The CDR3 contains 13 residues. The CDR3 DNA sequence: TGTGCCAGCAGCCGGGGGGGCACCGGGGAGCTGTTTTTT. Translation: CASSRGGTGELFF. Full variable domain (remainder filled in from reference TRBV5-6 and TRBJ2-2): DAGVTQSPTHLIKTRGQQVTLRCSPKSGHDTVSWYQQALGQGPQFIFQYYEEEERQRGNFPDRFSGHQFPNYSSELNVNALLLGDSALYLCASSRGGTGELFFGEGSRLTVL.

This clone was detected only a few times. The chain couples TRBV13 to TRBJ1-3, with 10 bases aligning to TRBD1. Germline trimming cut 5 bases from V and 4 bases from J; bases unmatched to any gene: 11. Per the germline V gene, CDR1 is PRHDT and CDR2 is FYEKMQ (reference sequence). CDR3 size: 17 residues. CDR3: CASSPLTGQGLGNTIYF. The CDR3 DNA sequence: TGTGCCAGCAGCCCACTGACGGGACAGGGGCTCGGAAACACCATATATTTT. The complete variable domain, with remaining parts taken from reference TRBV13 and TRBJ1-3, reads AAGVIQSPRHLIKEKRETATLKCYPIPRHDTVYWYQQGPGQDPQFLISFYEKMQSDKGSIPDRFSAQQFSDYHSELNMSSLELGDSALYFCASSPLTGQGLGNTIYFGEGSWLTVV.

The gene calls are TRBV11-3 and TRBJ2-5, with D uncertain. V was clipped by 1 base and J by 6 bases, with 15 bases between them. The germline V gene has CDR1 SGHNT and CDR2 YENEEA. The CDR3 has 15 residues. The CDR3 bases are TGTGCCAGCAGCTTAGTATCTAGGTTTGGCAAGACCCAGTACTTC. Residues: CASSLVSRFGKTQYF.